This T cell receptor (beta chain) was retrieved from a study of blood T cell repertoires in COVID-19. Overall study: Sites in the United States, Italy and Spain provided acute and convalescent COVID-19 samples.

CDR3 length: 14 residues. The J segment lost 7 bases and the V segment lost 4 bases, leaving 7 bases of the junction unmatched. Germline V CDR1 and CDR2: SNHLY, FYNNEI. Measured with immunoSEQ multiplex PCR; TCRdb has only the in-frame clones, and not every one. The table shows around 42,000 clones, with about 86% occurring only once. Sequencing was done on a sample of peripheral blood. This clonotype was sampled from a man aged 70-80 years with acute or convalescent COVID-19. The gene calls are TRBV2 and TRBJ1-5; TRBD1 agrees at 7 bases. The CDR3 bases are TGTGCCAGCAGTGGGGGCAGGGGGAGACAGCCCCAGCATTTT. The encoded protein is CASSGGRGRQPQHF.